A single sample is the source of the 5 T cell receptor beta chains below, sequenced in a study of shared T cell receptors in the human thymus. Generated by immunoSEQ multiplex PCR, the TCRdb table keeps only in-frame clones and is missing some. Among roughly 560,000 clones listed, about 84% were seen once. These records were also assigned to another study, of human thymus T cells.

Sequencing input: thymocytes. The receptors stem from a boy younger than two with a congenital heart defect.

The chain combines TRBV4-3 with TRBJ2-1; 9 positions match TRBD2. The CDR3 is made up of 16 amino acids. Germline trimming cut 1 base from V and 5 bases from J; bases unmatched to any gene: 6. Germline lookup yields CDR1 LGHNA and CDR2 YSLEER. CDR3: CASSQVRTSVNNEQFF. CDR3 DNA sequence: TGCGCCAGCAGCCAAGTTCGGACTAGCGTAAACAATGAGCAGTTCTTC.

This clone came up a few times. The V and J genes are TRBV6-1 and TRBJ2-1, with TRBD2 matching 10 bases. CDR1 and CDR2 (germline): MNHNS, SASEGT. With 6 bases clipped from V and 5 bases from J, the junction kept 4 bases outside the gene matches. The CDR3 spans 14 residues. This CDR3 reads CASREREGHNEQFF. CDR3 sequence (DNA): TGTGCCAGCAGGGAGCGGGAGGGGCACAATGAGCAGTTCTTC.

V usage is TRBV29-1 and J usage is TRBJ2-7, with 13 bases identical to TRBD2. V dropped 0 bases and J dropped 3; count of bases not matched to a gene: 8. CDR1 and CDR2 (germline): SQVTM, ANQGSEA. The CDR3 contains 17 residues. The CDR3 loop reads CSVEDPTRTSGSYEQYF. The CDR3 DNA reads as TGCAGCGTTGAAGACCCTACGAGGACTAGCGGGAGCTACGAGCAGTACTTC.

The table lists this clone with a few counts. The chain couples TRBV28 to TRBJ2-7; a weak D match, TRBD1 (6 bases). The CDR3 is made up of 15 amino acids. V was cut by 4 bases and J by 3 bases, with 16 bases left in between. Germline CDR1 reads MDHEN; CDR2 reads SYDVKM. CDR3 sequence reads: CASSSPPGQDYEQYF. For the CDR3, the DNA is TGTGCCAGCAGTTCCCCACCGGGACAAGACTACGAGCAGTACTTC. The variable domain in full, completed from reference TRBV28 and TRBJ2-7, reads DVKVTQSSRYLVKRTGEKVFLECVQDMDHENMFWYRQDPGLGLRLIYFSYDVKMKEKGDIPEGYSVSREKKERFSLILESASTNQTSMYLCASSSPPGQDYEQYFGPGTRLTVT.

V gene TRBV5-1 combines with J gene TRBJ2-5; 14 bases map to TRBD2. The V segment lost 2 bases and the J segment 5 bases; nucleotides outside the gene matches: 5. From germline, CDR1 is SGHRS and CDR2 YFSETQ. This CDR3 is 16 amino acids long. The chain's CDR3 is CASSFPTSGRAETQYF. CDR3 bases: TGCGCCAGCAGCTTCCCGACTAGCGGGAGGGCTGAGACCCAGTACTTC.